The entry that follows covers one T cell receptor (beta chain) sequence. This clone appeared a few times. Its recognized antigen is unknown. There are no base qualities to consult, and no much larger clone falls within one base. This sample was taken from a study of blood T cell repertoires in COVID-19 (dated by TCRdb to 2018 to 2021). About the study as a whole: Samples covering the acute and convalescent phases of COVID-19 were provided by collaborators in the United States, Italy and Spain. The repertoires were released in a freely available public database intended as a resource for research on the immune response to SARS-CoV-2. A de-identified subject ID, COVID-19 status, age in years and sex were almost always included in the sample metadata. The material from the prospective study consisted of cDNA or gDNA derived from T cells, B-cell-depleted T cells, or PBMCs. Samples were obtained from the ongoing ImmuneRACE study (first 160 participants) and from some 1,200 subjects provided by 6 global collaborators. Where available, HLA class I and class II types were obtained from metadata supplied by the sample provider rather than from assay-based typing. The dataset comprised deeply sampled blood TCRbeta repertoires from subjects exposed to, actively infected with, or recovered from COVID-19.

General study outcomes and caveats: Clinical and demographic metadata were provided uncurated, with the amount varying by source and participant.

TCRbeta CDR3 regions were amplified from genomic DNA using the immunoSEQ Assay, a bias-controlled multiplex PCR. The study's own analysis went as follows. Nucleated cell counts per sample were estimated from amplification of reference gene primers within the assay. Sequence reads were collapsed and filtered to measure the absolute abundance of every unique TCRbeta CDR3 rearrangement. For each sample, productive Simpson clonality was calculated by taking the square root of Simpson's diversity index across productive rearrangements. Entries here come from immuneACCESS through TCRdb and include only in-frame sequences with V and J called. Some clones fail to appear in such tables; in the studies checked, an unresolved V gene covers under half of the shortfall, and the cause of the remainder is unknown. The DNA gave D and trimming, while V, J and clone size come from that table. The sample has some 80,000 clones on record, 90% of them singletons. The ten biggest clones cover 2% to 3% of the sample.

Each collaborating institution followed its own protocols to collect whole blood in K2EDTA tubes. For TCRbeta analysis, collaborator samples were shipped as frozen whole blood, as isolated PBMCs, or as DNA extracted from either sample type. Inclusive of the bounding cysteine and phenylalanine, the CDR3 is 12 residues long. Here the CDR3 DNA is all that survives: 36 bases in frame from base 1. The germline V gene encodes CDR1 MDHEN and CDR2 SYDVKM. Trimming at the junction amounts to 2 bases on V and 16 bases on J, and the germline ends lie 12 bases apart. The chain employs TRBV28 and TRBJ1-6, with no reliable assignment of the D segment. The sequenced material came from peripheral blood. This TCR came from a human donor in a cohort sampled during active COVID-19. The CDR3 protein: CASSLSSRWLHF. Read as DNA, the sequence is TGTGCCAGCAGTTTAAGCTCCCGTTGGCTCCACTTT. Supplemented by the reference TRBV28 and TRBJ1-6 proteins around the CDR3, the complete variable domain is DVKVTQSSRYLVKRTGEKVFLECVQDMDHENMFWYRQDPGLGLRLIYFSYDVKMKEKGDIPEGYSVSREKKERFSLILESASTNQTSMYLCASSLSSRWLHFGNGTRLTVT.